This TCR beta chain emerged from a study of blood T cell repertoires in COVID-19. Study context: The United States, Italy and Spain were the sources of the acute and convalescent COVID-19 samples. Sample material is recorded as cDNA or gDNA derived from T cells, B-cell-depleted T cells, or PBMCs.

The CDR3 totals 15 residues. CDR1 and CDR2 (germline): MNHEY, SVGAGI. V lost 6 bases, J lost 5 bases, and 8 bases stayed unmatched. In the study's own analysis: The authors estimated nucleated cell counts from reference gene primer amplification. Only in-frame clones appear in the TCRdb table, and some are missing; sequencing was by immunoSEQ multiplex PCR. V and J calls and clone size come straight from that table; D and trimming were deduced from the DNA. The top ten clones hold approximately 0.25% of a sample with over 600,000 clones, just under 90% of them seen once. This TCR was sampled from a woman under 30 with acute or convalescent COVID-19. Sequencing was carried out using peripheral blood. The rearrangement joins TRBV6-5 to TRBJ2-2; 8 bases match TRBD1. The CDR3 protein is CASSRTGGRTGELFF. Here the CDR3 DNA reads TGTGCCAGCAGCCGTACAGGGGGAAGGACCGGGGAGCTGTTTTTT.